Listed below are T cell receptor beta chains from one sample, sequenced in a study of blood T cell repertoires in COVID-19. Produced via immunoSEQ multiplex PCR; TCRdb's table is partial and in-frame only. This sample has 150,000 to 200,000 clones, with about 88% found just once. The material sequenced was PBMCs or T cells enriched from blood (not recorded which). The receptors here all came from a woman between 18 and 29 years old who had recovered from COVID-19. The CDR3 runs from the conserved cysteine through the conserved F or W. A D gene is named only where the DNA matches it firmly.

d_call	v_call	j_call	cdr3_aa	cdr3_nt
TRBD2	TRBV7-7	TRBJ2-3	CASSLSVAGGTTDTQYF	TGTGCTAGCAGCTTATCAGTAGCGGGGGGAACCACAGATACGCAGTATTTT
NA	TRBV27	TRBJ2-3	CASSHRTDTQYF	TGTGCCAGCAGCCATCGCACAGATACGCAGTATTTT
NA	TRBV29-1	TRBJ2-2	CSATGVSNTGELFF	TGCAGCGCTACAGGAGTATCAAACACCGGGGAGCTGTTTTTT
NA	TRBV29-1	TRBJ2-1	CSVSALASGNEQFF	TGCAGCGTTTCAGCGCTGGCATCCGGGAATGAGCAGTTCTTC
NA	TRBV7-3	TRBJ1-1	CASSARGGSSEAFF	TGTGCCAGCTCCGCGAGGGGAGGCAGCTCTGAAGCTTTCTTT
TRBD2	TRBV7-3	TRBJ2-5	CASSLRLLLAVQETQYF	TGTGCCAGCAGCTTAAGGCTTCTACTAGCGGTTCAAGAGACCCAGTACTTC
TRBD2	TRBV6-5	TRBJ2-1	CASLAGRSYNEQFF	TGTGCCAGTCTAGCGGGGCGATCCTACAATGAGCAGTTCTTC
TRBD1	TRBV27	TRBJ2-1	CASSLGQVAEQFF	TGTGCCAGCAGTCTAGGACAGGTTGCTGAGCAGTTCTTC
TRBD2	TRBV10-3	TRBJ2-2	CAISPHPGLASAGELFF	TGTGCCATCAGTCCTCACCCGGGACTAGCATCTGCCGGGGAGCTGTTTTTT
TRBD1	TRBV10-2	TRBJ2-1	CASRGQIEQFF	TGCGCCAGCAGGGGACAGATTGAGCAGTTCTTC
TRBD1	TRBV3-1/TRBV3-2	TRBJ2-7	CASKQTGQGIYEQYF	TGTGCCAGCAAACAGACGGGACAGGGTATCTACGAGCAGTACTTC
TRBD1	TRBV6-5	TRBJ1-4	CASKGGTGGEKLFF	TGTGCCAGCAAGGGCGGGACAGGGGGTGAAAAACTGTTTTTT
NA	TRBV28	TRBJ1-1	CASSLLGRQGSNTEAFF	TGTGCCAGCAGTTTATTGGGGCGCCAAGGGTCGAACACTGAAGCTTTCTTT
NA	TRBV28	TRBJ1-4	CASSLRTGNEKLFF	TGTGCCAGCAGTTTACGAACAGGGAATGAAAAACTGTTTTTT
NA	TRBV28	TRBJ1-2	CASSPRGGVWGYTF	TGTGCCAGCAGTCCCCGCGGGGGAGTGTGGGGCTACACCTTC
NA	TRBV7-3	TRBJ1-1	CASSLGARGNTEAFF	TGTGCCAGCAGCTTAGGGGCCAGGGGGAACACTGAAGCTTTCTTT
NA	TRBV28	TRBJ2-7	CASSGTPTREQYF	TGTGCCAGCAGTGGGACTCCGACGCGGGAGCAGTACTTC
TRBD1	TRBV7-9	TRBJ1-2	CARSRGADYGYTF	TGTGCCAGATCCAGGGGGGCCGACTATGGCTACACCTTC
NA	TRBV29-1	TRBJ1-2	CSVEVGSEGGYTF	TGCAGCGTTGAAGTAGGGTCTGAGGGTGGCTACACCTTC
NA	TRBV6-6	TRBJ2-5	CASSSPTTPGETQYF	TGTGCCAGCAGTTCCCCGACTACCCCGGGGGAGACCCAGTACTTC
TRBD1	TRBV18	TRBJ2-7	CASSQTGDEQYF	TGTGCCAGCTCACAGACAGGGGACGAGCAGTACTTC
TRBD1	TRBV4-1	TRBJ1-3	CASSLDSGTGRSGNTIYF	TGCGCCAGCAGCCTAGACTCTGGGACAGGCCGCTCTGGAAACACCATATATTTT
TRBD1	TRBV7-8	TRBJ1-2	CASSLALRTGGISGYTF	TGTGCCAGCAGCTTAGCGCTTAGGACAGGGGGTATATCGGGCTACACCTTC
NA	TRBV4-3	TRBJ1-1	CASSQEPRTEAFF	TGCGCCAGCAGCCAAGAACCGCGGACTGAAGCTTTCTTT
NA	TRBV5-1	TRBJ2-5	CASSSGPDCQETQYF	TGCGCCAGCAGCTCAGGTCCAGATTGCCAAGAGACCCAGTACTTC